This T cell receptor beta chain is from a study of vaccination effects on CD4 cells after COVID-19. Libraries were prepared by immunoSEQ multiplex PCR; TCRdb keeps only in-frame clonotypes and omits some of them. The top ten clones hold 25% to 35% of a sample with more than 35,000 clones, around 72% of them seen once. In the ViraFEST assay, antigen-specific CD4+ clonotypes were identified by expansion after peptide-pool stimulation. After more than 8 days in culture, the CD4+ T cells were isolated. Infection dated between March and December 2020, before the Alpha, Beta and Delta variants reached the United States. As for this clone: Its antigen is currently unknown.

The J segment lost 4 bases and the V segment lost 5 bases, leaving 10 bases of the junction unmatched. The CDR3 consists of 15 residues. From germline, CDR1 is KGHSH and CDR2 LQKENI. The chain links TRBV18 to TRBJ2-5; TRBD1 agrees at 7 bases. The source is a human donor who had a prior SARS-CoV-2 infection. The sequenced sample was CD4+ T cells from PBMCs cultured with a peptide pool, obtained before COVID-19 vaccination. CDR3 nucleotide sequence: TGTGCCAGCTCATCAAGGACAGGAAGGGGAGAGACCCAGTACTTC. Protein product: CASSSRTGRGETQYF.